Detailed here is one T cell receptor (beta chain). This record belongs to a study of blood T cell repertoires in COVID-19. Looking at the study overall: Sites in the United States, Italy and Spain provided acute and convalescent COVID-19 samples. PBMCs, B-cell-depleted T cells, or T cells provided the cDNA or gDNA that made up the material.

Original data processing: Estimated nucleated cell counts came from reference gene primer amplification. Using immunoSEQ multiplex PCR, the repertoire was profiled, and TCRdb retains in-frame clones only, with some absent. V and J calls and clone size come straight from that table; D and trimming were deduced from the DNA. The table has 300,000 to 400,000 clones, 86% seen once. V lost 7 bases and J lost 6, with 16 bases in between. Germline V gives CDR1 LNHDA, CDR2 SQIVND (reference sequence). The CDR3 is 14 amino acids. While infection was still active, Seattle patients were enrolled and then followed longitudinally.

The genes are TRBV19 and TRBJ1-5; no firm D call. The sequencing input was peripheral blood. The TCR was taken from a woman aged 60-75 years with COVID-19, enrolled during active disease. CDR3 in amino acids: CASITGYGPQPQHF. CDR3 nucleotides: TGTGCCAGTATTACGGGATATGGCCCTCAGCCCCAGCATTTT.